Below, 10 T cell receptor beta chains from the same sample are listed, as sequenced in a study of T cells in narcolepsy. Only in-frame clones appear in the TCRdb table, and some are missing; sequencing was by immunoSEQ multiplex PCR. The sample contains some 30,000 clones, around 87% of which appear only once. Sequences were obtained from memory (CD45RA-) CD4+ T cells from blood. Every receptor here comes from a human donor in good health.

For this clone: Distinct nucleotide sequences in the sample also encode this CDR3. The chain's CDR3 is CAISATSDEQYF. Here the CDR3 DNA reads TGTGCCATCAGTGCGACGAGCGACGAGCAGTACTTC. The chain employs TRBV10-3 and TRBJ2-7; the D is unclear. Germline V CDR1 and CDR2: ENHRY, SYGVKD. Trimming took off 4 bases at V and 5 bases at J, with 9 bases between the two ends. The CDR3 has 12 residues.

The gene calls are TRBV29-1 and TRBJ2-7; 8 bases fit TRBD2. The ends lost 4 bases at V and 7 bases at J; junction bases unmatched: 12. This CDR3 is built from 14 residues. Per germline, CDR1 SQVTM and CDR2 ANQGSEA. The CDR3 sequence is CSVALAGTLAEQYF. The CDR3 coding sequence is TGCAGCGTTGCCTTAGCGGGGACTCTTGCGGAGCAGTACTTC.

In its sample, this clone was seen a few times. The chain uses TRBV6-1 and TRBJ2-3; D not resolved. V lost 7 bases and J 4 bases, leaving 15 bases between the germline ends. CDR3 size: 14 residues. The germline V gene has CDR1 MNHNS and CDR2 SASEGT. CDR3 DNA sequence: TGTGCCAGCAAGAGCGATAGTGACGCAGATACGCAGTATTTT. This codes for CASKSDSDADTQYF.

The chain employs TRBV19 and TRBJ2-2; D is ambiguous. The V end lost 3 bases, the J end lost 5 bases, and 19 bases lay between the germline ends. Germline V gene data show CDR1 as LNHDA and CDR2 as SQIVND (reference sequence). The CDR3 spans 17 residues. The CDR3 nucleotides read TGTGCCAGTAGTATTCTGGGGTGGGCAGACCAGACCGGGGAGCTGTTTTTT. This encodes CASSILGWADQTGELFF.

The chain carries TRBV7-2 and TRBJ2-1; TRBD2 aligns across 12 bases. The trim removed 5 bases at V and 8 bases at J, leaving 4 bases unmatched. Germline V gene lookup returns CDR1 SGHTA and CDR2 FQGNSA. This CDR3 has 14 amino acids. This CDR3 reads CASSRLAGEYEQFF. The CDR3 DNA reads TGTGCCAGCAGCCGACTAGCGGGAGAGTATGAGCAGTTCTTC.

In DNA, the CDR3 is TGTGCCAGCAGGGCCTATAGCAATCAGCCCCAGCATTTT. Translated, it gives CASRAYSNQPQHF. The chain is built from TRBV27 and TRBJ1-5; D gene ambiguous. The CDR3 spans 13 residues. Deletions cut 6 bases from V and 0 bases from J, with 6 bases between. Germline CDR1 reads MNHEY; CDR2 reads SMNVEV (reference sequence).

There are a few counts of this clone. The chain employs TRBV2 and TRBJ2-7, with D unclear. V gave up 3 bases and J gave up 0 bases, with 6 bases separating them. The germline gives CDR1 SNHLY, CDR2 FYNNEI. The CDR3 runs to 13 residues. The CDR3 nucleotides are TGTGCCAGCAGTGAGGGCAGCTCCTACGAGCAGTACTTC. It encodes CASSEGSSYEQYF.

The rearrangement joins TRBV28 to TRBJ2-1, with TRBD2 as a possible D gene (5 bases). The ends were cut back, 7 bases at V and 5 bases at J, with 15 bases in the middle. Per germline, CDR1 MDHEN and CDR2 SYDVKM. The CDR3 sequence is 14 residues long. The CDR3 DNA follows: TGTGCCAGCATAAAGAGCGGATATAACAATGAGCAGTTCTTC. It yields the protein CASIKSGYNNEQFF.

V gene TRBV6-1 combines with J gene TRBJ1-2; D not certain. This CDR3 contains 10 residues. The germline V gene has CDR1 MNHNS and CDR2 SASEGT. Trimming removed 3 bases from V and 8 bases from J, with 4 bases in between. In DNA form, the CDR3 reads TGTGCCAGCAGTGAGCGAGGCTACACCTTC. Protein: CASSERGYTF.

The chain employs TRBV6-5 and TRBJ2-2; D is possibly TRBD1 (7 bases). The germline CDR1 and CDR2 sequences are MNHEY and SVGAGI. This CDR3 comprises 14 residues. V gave up 8 bases and J gave up 5 bases, with 15 bases separating them. This CDR3 reads CASRGTAITGELFF. CDR3 bases: TGTGCCAGCCGGGGGACAGCTATAACCGGGGAGCTGTTTTTT.